These 20 T cell receptor beta chains share one sample of origin, sequenced in a study of shared clonotypes between healthy human individuals. Repertoires were generated with immunoSEQ multiplex PCR, while TCRdb's copy carries only in-frame clones and drops some. The sample includes about 110,000 clones, 68% of them seen just once. Input material: memory CD8+ T cells sorted from blood. The subset denotes: CD45RO+ cells pooled with CCR7-negative TemRA cells. These receptors were collected from a woman younger than 45 in good health.

This clone showed up just a few times. The rearrangement uses TRBV6-1 and TRBJ2-7; the match to TRBD2 covers 9 bases. The CDR3 totals 14 residues. CDR1 is MNHNS and CDR2 is SASEGT in the germline V gene. The V segment lost 4 bases and the J segment 3 bases; nucleotides outside the gene matches: 4. CDR3: CASSGSSGNYEQYF. CDR3 nucleotide sequence: TGTGCCAGCAGTGGTTCTAGCGGGAACTACGAGCAGTACTTC.

V and J are TRBV19 and TRBJ1-4; D is unclear. The CDR3 length is 15 residues. The V and J ends lost 2 bases and 0 bases respectively, with 7 bases between them. The germline V gene encodes CDR1 LNHDA and CDR2 SQIVND (reference sequence). The CDR3 reads CASSIRSATNEKLFF. In nucleotides, the CDR3 is TGTGCCAGTAGTATAAGGAGTGCAACTAATGAAAAACTGTTTTTT.

This clone has only one observation. V usage is TRBV25-1 and J usage is TRBJ2-2, with D possibly being TRBD1 (5 bases). V shed 9 bases and J shed 1 base, with 12 bases lying between them. Looked up from germline, CDR1 is MGHDK and CDR2 is SYGVNS. The CDR3 spans 14 residues. The CDR3 here is CASTRAVNTGELFF. In DNA form, the CDR3 reads TGTGCCAGTACCAGGGCGGTGAACACCGGGGAGCTGTTTTTT.

The chain combines TRBV4-1 with TRBJ1-5; no definite D call. CDR1 MGHRA and CDR2 YSYEKL come from the germline V gene. The CDR3 extends over 14 amino acids. The V and J ends lost 0 bases and 1 base respectively, with 4 bases between them. Here the CDR3 DNA reads TGCGCCAGCAGCCAAGAGGAGAGCAATCAGCCCCAGCATTTT. Protein product: CASSQEESNQPQHF.

This clone was observed a few times. The chain joins TRBV4-2 to TRBJ1-1, with D possibly TRBD1 on 6 matching bases. Germline CDR1 and CDR2: LGHNA and YNFKEQ. The CDR3 contains 14 residues. V was shortened by 4 bases and J by 5 bases, with 14 bases between the two germline ends. The DNA for the CDR3 is TGTGCCAGCAGCCCAGCGGGGGGCCCAACTGAAGCTTTCTTT. This encodes CASSPAGGPTEAFF.

In its sample, this clone was seen many times. The V gene is TRBV15, the J gene TRBJ2-1; 8 positions match TRBD2. CDR3 length: 16 amino acids. V was pared by 8 bases and J by 4 bases, with 13 bases of the junction left unmatched. The germline CDR1 and CDR2 sequences are LNHNV and YYDKDF (reference sequence). CDR3 coding DNA: TGTGCCACCTCCATATTGGTGCGGGAGGCTTACAATGAGCAGTTCTTC. Amino acid sequence: CATSILVREAYNEQFF. Looking up the rest from reference TRBV15 and TRBJ2-1 gives the full variable domain: DAMVIQNPRYQVTQFGKPVTLSCSQTLNHNVMYWYQQKSSQAPKLLFHYYDKDFNNEADTPDNFQSRRPNTSFCFLDIRSPGLGDTAMYLCATSILVREAYNEQFFGPGTRLTVL.

In this sample, this clone turned up a few times. CDR3 DNA sequence: TGTGCCACCAGCAGAGTTTCGTTGGCGAATTCACCCCTCCACTTT. It yields the protein CATSRVSLANSPLHF. The chain has TRBV15 and TRBJ1-6; D not resolved. Germline V gives CDR1 LNHNV, CDR2 YYDKDF (reference sequence). The V and J ends lost 1 base and 7 bases respectively, with 11 bases between them. CDR3 length: 15 residues.

This clone is a singleton in its sample. The chain recombines TRBV27 with TRBJ2-7; 13 bases map to TRBD2. CDR3 length: 15 amino acids. V was clipped by 1 base and J by 5 bases; unmatched bases: 2. Germline values: CDR1 MNHEY, CDR2 SMNVEV (reference sequence). The CDR3 coding sequence is TGTGCCAGCAGTTTATTCGGACTAGCGGGAGACGAGCAGTACTTC. Translating it yields CASSLFGLAGDEQYF.

This clone was observed a single time. The chain joins TRBV19 to TRBJ2-6, with 7 bases matching TRBD1. The CDR3 sequence is 17 residues long. V gave up 6 bases and J gave up 1 base; unmatched junction bases: 9. CDR1 and CDR2 from the germline V gene are LNHDA and SQIVND (reference sequence). CDR3 nucleotides: TGTGCCAGTAGCCCAACAGGGGATCATTCTGGGGCCAACGTCCTGACTTTC. Translation gives CASSPTGDHSGANVLTF.

This clone was counted a few times. A read error is possible here, since a much larger clone lies one base away. Other nucleotide sequences from this sample produce the same CDR3. The V and J genes are TRBV19 and TRBJ1-5; possibly TRBD1 for D (6 bases). This CDR3 has 15 residues. V lost 3 bases to trimming and J lost 0 bases, with 9 bases between them. Germline V CDR1 and CDR2: LNHDA, SQIVND (reference sequence). The CDR3 nucleotides are TGTGCCAGTAGTATTTGGGACACTAGCAATCAGCCCCAGCATTTT. Residues: CASSIWDTSNQPQHF.

The rearrangement joins TRBV19 to TRBJ1-1; 7 nucleotides line up with TRBD1. This CDR3 contains 15 residues. Germline CDR1 and CDR2: LNHDA and SQIVND (reference sequence). V was clipped by 6 bases and J by 4 bases; unmatched bases: 11. The CDR3 here is CASSEYQGVATEAFF. As DNA, the CDR3 is TGTGCCAGTAGCGAGTATCAGGGGGTTGCCACTGAAGCTTTCTTT. Complete variable domain (other parts from reference TRBV19 and TRBJ1-1): DGGITQSPKYLFRKEGQNVTLSCEQNLNHDAMYWYRQDPGQGLRLIYYSQIVNDFQKGDIAEGYSVSREKKESFPLTVTSAQKNPTAFYLCASSEYQGVATEAFFGQGTRLTVV.

This chain links TRBV5-1 with TRBJ1-1, with a possible D match to TRBD1 (6 bases). CDR3 length: 14 amino acids. Looked up from germline, CDR1 is SGHRS and CDR2 is YFSETQ. Trimming took off 4 bases at V and 2 bases at J, with 12 bases between the two ends. This CDR3 is CASSGGGRNTEAFF. In DNA form, the CDR3 reads TGCGCCAGCAGCGGAGGGGGTCGAAACACTGAAGCTTTCTTT.

The rearrangement uses TRBV7-8 and TRBJ2-7; perhaps TRBD1 as D (6 bases). Deletions cut 3 bases from V and 6 bases from J, with 18 bases between. The CDR3 consists of 15 residues. Germline CDR1 and CDR2: SGHVS and FQNEAQ. CDR3 amino acids: CASSLVQGSGGEQYF. The DNA of the CDR3 is TGTGCCAGCAGCTTGGTACAGGGATCTGGGGGCGAGCAGTACTTC.

With regard to this clone: The identical CDR3 is also encoded by other nucleotide sequences in the sample. The chain employs TRBV5-4 and TRBJ2-5, with D uncertain. The CDR3 runs to 13 residues. Trimming pared 0 bases from V and 1 base from J, leaving 4 bases between. Germline V gene lookup returns CDR1 SGHNT and CDR2 YYREEE (reference sequence). CDR3 sequence reads: CASSLEAQETQYF. The DNA for the CDR3 is TGTGCCAGCAGCTTGGAGGCCCAAGAGACCCAGTACTTC.

The chain carries TRBV6-5 and TRBJ2-1; 7 positions agree with TRBD2. CDR3 length: 15 residues. Germline values: CDR1 MNHEY, CDR2 SVGAGI. V trimming: 5 bases; J trimming: 2 bases; junction bases outside the gene matches: 6. CDR3 region: CASSAAGEPYNEQFF. CDR3 DNA sequence: TGTGCCAGCAGTGCCGCGGGAGAACCCTACAATGAGCAGTTCTTC.

This chain joins TRBV20-1 and TRBJ2-1; D remains ambiguous. Germline V CDR1 and CDR2: DFQATT, SNEGSKA (reference sequence). V lost 6 bases, J lost 7 bases, and 10 bases lay in between. CDR3 size: 11 residues. CDR3 nucleotides: TGCAGTGCGGGTTTACAGAATGAGCAGTTCTTC. It encodes CSAGLQNEQFF.

The chain has TRBV7-6 and TRBJ1-4; 9 nucleotides align to TRBD1. Germline CDR1 SGHVS, CDR2 FNYEAQ. The V segment lost 5 bases and the J segment 6 bases; nucleotides outside the gene matches: 10. The CDR3 contains 16 residues. The CDR3 DNA is TGTGCCAGCAGCCCCACGCCGGGACAGGGATATGAAAAACTGTTTTTT. It yields the protein CASSPTPGQGYEKLFF.

The chain couples TRBV30 to TRBJ1-2; D may be TRBD1 (5 bases). Germline V gene sequence: CDR1 GTSNPN, CDR2 SVGIG (reference sequence). CDR3 size: 13 residues. V was clipped by 4 bases and J by 1 base, with 10 bases between them. CDR3 sequence reads: CAWKRGGNYGYTF. CDR3 sequence (DNA): TGTGCCTGGAAGCGGGGGGGTAACTATGGCTACACCTTC.

This clone came up many times. The chain couples TRBV28 to TRBJ2-3, with 16 bases identical to TRBD2. The V and J ends lost 5 bases and 8 bases, in that order; junction bases with no gene match: 16. The germline gives CDR1 MDHEN, CDR2 SYDVKM. The length of the CDR3 is 19 residues. The CDR3 protein is CASSEIGTSGRAGYTTQYF. The CDR3 nucleotides read TGTGCCAGCAGTGAGATTGGGACTAGCGGGAGGGCCGGGTATACTACGCAGTATTTT.

This clone was picked up a small number of times. J is TRBJ1-2 and V is TRBV10-3; weak D call: TRBD1 (6 bases). CDR1 is ENHRY and CDR2 is SYGVKD in the germline V gene. Trimming removed 8 bases from V and 9 bases from J, with 22 bases in between. The CDR3 has 14 residues. In nucleotides, the CDR3 is TGTGCCATCGGGGATCCTGATACAGGGAAGCGCTACACCTTC. This gives the protein CAIGDPDTGKRYTF.